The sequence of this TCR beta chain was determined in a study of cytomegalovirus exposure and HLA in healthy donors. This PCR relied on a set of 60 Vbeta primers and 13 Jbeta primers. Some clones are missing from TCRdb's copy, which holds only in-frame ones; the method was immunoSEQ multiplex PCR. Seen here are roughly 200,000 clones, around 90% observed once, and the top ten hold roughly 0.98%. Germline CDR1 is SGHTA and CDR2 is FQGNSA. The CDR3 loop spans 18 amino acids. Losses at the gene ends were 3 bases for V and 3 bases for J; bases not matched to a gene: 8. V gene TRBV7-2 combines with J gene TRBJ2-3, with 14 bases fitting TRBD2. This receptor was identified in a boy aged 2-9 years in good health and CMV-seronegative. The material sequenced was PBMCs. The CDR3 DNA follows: TGTGCCAGCAGCTTCAGTCCGACTAGCGGGGGGGTGACAGATACGCAGTATTTT. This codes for CASSFSPTSGGVTDTQYF.